What follows is one T cell receptor (beta chain) and its context. Its specificity is not known. The data stem from a study of CD8+CD57+ T cells in acquired aplastic anemia. Study details: Sorted CD4+ and CD8+ cell DNA averaged about 3.5 ug. There were roughly 9.8 million reads, on average, for CD4+ cells from healthy donors. Study-wide findings and caveats: Patients and controls turned out to have 25 to 30 CD8+ CDR3 sequences in common. Patient and control CD8+ Simpson's diversity was not significantly different.

It was genomic DNA that served as the template for profiling TCR beta VDJ and CDR3. Each CDR3 protein gets one entry after TCRdb re-called the reads with MiXCR. The sample carries about 220,000 distinct CDR3 sequences, approximately 35% recorded once. Germline lookup yields CDR1 SQVTM and CDR2 ANQGSEA. The length of the CDR3 is 13 residues. Trimming cost V 6 bases and J 3 bases, with 14 bases left between them. The TCR originated in a human donor in good health, serving as a control. The chain joins TRBV29-1 to TRBJ1-1; tentative D call: TRBD1 (5 bases). The material sequenced was sorted CD4+, CD8+, or CD8+CD57+ T cells (not recorded which) from PBMCs. Here the CDR3 DNA reads TGCAGCGTACGGGGAGGGGTCGACACTGAAGCTTTCTTT. It encodes CSVRGGVDTEAFF.